This T cell receptor beta chain appears in the sequencing data of a study of CD8 T cells in ankylosing spondylitis. V lost 3 bases and J 2 bases, leaving 17 bases between the germline ends. This CDR3 spans 16 amino acids. The V gene's germline CDR1 is MDHEN and CDR2 SYDVKM. This clonotype was counted ten times or more. TCRdb fed the 5' RACE reads into MiXCR, producing one record per CDR3 protein. This table holds 85,000 to 100,000 distinct CDR3 sequences, 8.8% found once. The chain has TRBV28 and TRBJ2-7; D may match TRBD1 or TRBD2 (5 bases each). The TCR comes from a male donor with ankylosing spondylitis or in good health (not recorded which). Sample: blood, either unsorted or a sorted T cell fraction (not recorded which). DNA of the CDR3: TGTGCCAGCAGTTTTTGGGCTCTTACGGGGCCCTACGAGCAGTACTTC. Translation: CASSFWALTGPYEQYF. Based on the CDR3 plus reference TRBV28 and TRBJ2-7, the full variable domain is DVKVTQSSRYLVKRTGEKVFLECVQDMDHENMFWYRQDPGLGLRLIYFSYDVKMKEKGDIPEGYSVSREKKERFSLILESASTNQTSMYLCASSFWALTGPYEQYFGPGTRLTVT.